One sample yielded the 4 T cell receptor beta chains listed below, sequenced in a study of identical twins. Using its own MiXCR run on the 5' RACE reads, TCRdb lists one record per CDR3 protein. The sample yields approximately 890,000 distinct CDR3 sequences, about 12% seen once. These same data were also listed under a study on yellow fever vaccine responses in identical twins.

Sequenced: PBMCs. The receptors were gathered from a woman aged 18-29 years in good health.

In this sample, this clonotype turned up once. This chain uses TRBV28 with TRBJ1-5; D possibly corresponds to TRBD1 (5 bases). CDR3 length equals 16 residues. The germline gives CDR1 MDHEN, CDR2 SYDVKM. V lost 2 bases and J lost 0, with 11 bases in between. The chain's CDR3 is CASSLAGAYSNQPQHF. The CDR3 nucleotides are TGTGCCAGCAGTTTAGCCGGGGCTTATAGCAATCAGCCCCAGCATTTT. The variable domain in full, with the rest retrieved from reference TRBV28 and TRBJ1-5, is DVKVTQSSRYLVKRTGEKVFLECVQDMDHENMFWYRQDPGLGLRLIYFSYDVKMKEKGDIPEGYSVSREKKERFSLILESASTNQTSMYLCASSLAGAYSNQPQHFGDGTRLSIL.

This clonotype turned up a few times. CDR3 coding DNA: TGTGCCAGCAGTTTTGGGACTAGCGGGAGAGGGGAGCAGTTCTTC. Its translation is CASSFGTSGRGEQFF. The chain combines TRBV28 with TRBJ2-1; 14 bases are a match to TRBD2. Trimming removed 3 bases from V and 10 bases from J; junction bases left unmatched: 5. The germline gives CDR1 MDHEN, CDR2 SYDVKM. The CDR3 runs 15 residues.

In this sample, this clonotype turned up many times. The rearrangement uses TRBV5-1 and TRBJ2-2; 8 bases agree with TRBD1. J was trimmed by 2 bases and V by 2 bases; bases with no gene match: 5. Germline CDR1 is SGHRS and CDR2 is YFSETQ. The CDR3 is 16 amino acids. CDR3: CASSFQSGGNTGELFF. CDR3 sequence (DNA): TGCGCCAGCAGCTTCCAGTCAGGGGGCAACACCGGGGAGCTGTTTTTT.

This clonotype was observed a handful of times. The rearrangement uses TRBV2 and TRBJ1-2, with unresolved D. The germline V and J ends were trimmed by 6 bases and 6 bases, with 11 bases remaining between them. Germline CDR1 reads SNHLY; CDR2 reads FYNNEI. This CDR3 region has 12 residues. This CDR3 is CASRQVSDGYTF. The CDR3 region has the DNA TGTGCCAGCAGGCAGGTCTCCGATGGCTACACCTTC.